This TCR beta chain emerged from a study of blood T cell repertoires in COVID-19. The junction had 18 bases not matched to a gene; V was cut back by 5 bases and J by 7 bases. Germline CDR1 and CDR2: LNHNV and YYDKDF (reference sequence). This CDR3 is built from 19 residues. Only in-frame clones appear in the TCRdb table, and some are missing; sequencing was by immunoSEQ multiplex PCR. The repertoire includes 130,000 or so clones, about 80% of them detected once, and under 9.5% sits in the top ten. Sequenced sample: PBMCs or T cells enriched from blood (not recorded which). The source of this sequence is a man aged 50 or older who had recovered from COVID-19. The J gene is TRBJ2-1, the V gene TRBV15; TRBD2 matches 12 bases. The CDR3 sequence: CATSWGLAGGTGLGNEQFF. CDR3 coding DNA: TGTGCCACCAGCTGGGGTCTAGCGGGGGGGACGGGTTTAGGAAATGAGCAGTTCTTC.